Presented here are 5 T cell receptor beta chains from one specimen sequenced in a study of untreated major depressive disorder. Clones were sequenced by immunoSEQ multiplex PCR, and TCRdb holds only the in-frame ones, with some missing. Among 21,000 or so clones listed, 70% to 90% were seen once. Sequencing was carried out using CD4+ T cells from PBMCs. The receptors derive from a woman in her twenties or thirties in good health.

This chain links TRBV5-5 with TRBJ1-6; D is unresolved. The length of the CDR3 is 14 residues. Germline V gene sequence: CDR1 SGHKS, CDR2 YYEKEE (reference sequence). Trimming took 4 bases from V and 5 from J, leaving 10 bases between them. The CDR3 DNA follows: TGTGCCAGCAGCCCCCGGGTTAATAATTCACCCCTCCACTTT. The encoded protein is CASSPRVNNSPLHF.

The chain uses TRBV4-2 and TRBJ2-1, with TRBD2 identical over 14 bases. CDR1 is LGHNA, CDR2 YNFKEQ, per germline. Germline trimming cut 5 bases from V and 10 bases from J; bases unmatched to any gene: 10. The CDR3 length is 16 residues. The CDR3 DNA sequence: TGTGCCAGCAGCTCCAGGACTAGCGGGGGGCTCTCGGAGCAGTTCTTC. This gives the protein CASSSRTSGGLSEQFF.

The chain couples TRBV18 to TRBJ2-3; 12 nucleotides line up with TRBD2. V dropped 3 bases and J dropped 4; count of bases not matched to a gene: 11. The CDR3 extends over 18 amino acids. Germline CDR1 and CDR2: KGHSH and LQKENI. Here the CDR3 reads CASSPRPRTSGVADTQYF. The CDR3 nucleotides read TGTGCCAGCTCACCGAGGCCGCGGACTAGCGGGGTTGCAGATACGCAGTATTTT.

The chain is built from TRBV5-8 and TRBJ2-3, with TRBD1 matching 11 bases. Germline-derived CDR1 and CDR2 are SGHTS and YDEGEE. There are 16 residues in the CDR3. After removal of 0 bases from V and 1 base from J, the junction contained 1 base not matched to a gene. CDR3 sequence: CASSLGTGGGTDTQYF. The CDR3 nucleotides read TGTGCCAGCAGCTTGGGGACAGGGGGCGGCACAGATACGCAGTATTTT.

V gene TRBV7-8 combines with J gene TRBJ1-2; D uncertain. The CDR3 extends over 12 amino acids. CDR1 is SGHVS, CDR2 FQNEAQ, per germline. V lost 3 bases and J 4 bases, leaving 6 bases between the germline ends. The DNA for the CDR3 is TGTGCCAGCAGCTTTATTGGCTATGGCTACACCTTC. This sequence encodes CASSFIGYGYTF. Full variable domain (missing parts from reference TRBV7-8 and TRBJ1-2): GAGVSQSPRYKVAKRGQDVALRCDPISGHVSLFWYQQALGQGPEFLTYFQNEAQLDKSGLPSDRFFAERPEGSVSTLKIQRTQQEDSAVYLCASSFIGYGYTFGSGTRLTVV.